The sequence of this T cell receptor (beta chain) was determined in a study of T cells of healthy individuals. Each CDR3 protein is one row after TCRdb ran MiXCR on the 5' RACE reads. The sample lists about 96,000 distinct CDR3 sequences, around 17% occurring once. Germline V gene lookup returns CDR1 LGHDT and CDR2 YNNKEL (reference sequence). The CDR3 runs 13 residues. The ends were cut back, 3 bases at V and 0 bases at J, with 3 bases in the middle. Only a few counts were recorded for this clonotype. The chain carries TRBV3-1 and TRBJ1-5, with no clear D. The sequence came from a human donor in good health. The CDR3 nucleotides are TGTGCCAGCAGCCAGGTTAGCAATCAGCCCCAGCATTTT. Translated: CASSQVSNQPQHF.